Following are 29 T cell receptor beta chains from one sample sequenced in a study of T cell responses to AZD1222 COVID-19 vaccine. TCRdb keeps only in-frame clones here, not all; method: immunoSEQ multiplex PCR. This table has 130,000 to 150,000 clones, around 91% appearing once. The material was peripheral blood, obtained on day 0 of AZD1222 vaccination. The receptors here all came from an adult in good health.

V is TRBV13 and J is TRBJ1-2; perhaps TRBD1 as D (6 bases). Germline CDR1 PRHDT, CDR2 FYEKMQ (reference sequence). Trimming took 3 bases from V and 4 from J, leaving 21 bases between them. The CDR3 is made up of 17 amino acids. This CDR3 reads CASSFPPDRTPSYGYTF. DNA of the CDR3: TGTGCCAGCAGCTTCCCGCCCGACAGGACCCCCAGCTATGGCTACACCTTC.

This chain connects TRBV9 to TRBJ2-1; D gene unclear. CDR3 length: 15 amino acids. V shed 4 bases and J shed 9 bases, with 20 bases lying between them. Per the germline V gene, CDR1 is SGDLS and CDR2 is YYNGEE. CDR3 sequence: CASSPDLIRDIEQFF. In nucleotides, the CDR3 is TGTGCCAGCAGCCCCGATCTAATAAGAGATATTGAGCAGTTCTTC.

The rearrangement uses TRBV6-1 and TRBJ2-7; 9 bases match TRBD2. The junction had 16 bases not matched to a gene; V was cut back by 3 bases and J by 4 bases. Germline values: CDR1 MNHNS, CDR2 SASEGT. The CDR3 covers 18 residues. The CDR3, as DNA: TGTGCCAGCAGTGACCACCAAGGAGGCGGGGGGGCGAAATACGAGCAGTACTTC. Amino acid sequence: CASSDHQGGGGAKYEQYF.

The CDR3 nucleotides are TGTGCCAGCAGCCCCTGGGACTTACCTAGGGAGACCCAGTACTTC. Protein sequence: CASSPWDLPRETQYF. This chain connects TRBV7-9 to TRBJ2-5, with D possibly TRBD2 on 6 matching bases. The length of the CDR3 is 15 residues. The V end was cut by 5 bases, the J end by 5 bases, with 18 bases between. CDR1 and CDR2 from the germline V gene are SEHNR and FQNEAQ (reference sequence).

The chain joins TRBV15 to TRBJ1-3; TRBD1 agrees at 8 bases. Germline V gene data show CDR1 as LNHNV and CDR2 as YYDKDF (reference sequence). This CDR3 is 16 amino acids long. V was pared by 2 bases and J by 2 bases, with 5 bases of the junction left unmatched. CDR3 nucleotides: TGTGCCACCAGCAGACGGACAGGGAGAGCTGGAAACACCATATATTTT. Its translation is CATSRRTGRAGNTIYF.

The rearrangement uses TRBV15 and TRBJ1-4, with D hard to call. The V end was cut by 0 bases, the J end by 7 bases, with 12 bases between. Germline V gene data show CDR1 as LNHNV and CDR2 as YYDKDF (reference sequence). This CDR3 has 15 amino acids. The CDR3 nucleotides are TGTGCCACCAGCAGAGATTATAACAGTGGTGAAAAACTGTTTTTT. Translation: CATSRDYNSGEKLFF.

The V gene is TRBV7-2, the J gene TRBJ2-7; a weak D match, TRBD2 (5 bases). V lost 2 bases and J 3 bases, leaving 11 bases between the germline ends. This CDR3 is built from 14 residues. Germline-derived CDR1 and CDR2 are SGHTA and FQGNSA. The CDR3, as DNA: TGTGCCAGCAGCTTAACCGCGGGTCACTACGAGCAGTACTTC. Translation: CASSLTAGHYEQYF. The complete variable domain, with remaining parts taken from reference TRBV7-2 and TRBJ2-7, reads GAGVSQSPSNKVTEKGKDVELRCDPISGHTALYWYRQSLGQGLEFLIYFQGNSAPDKSGLPSDRFSAERTGGSVSTLTIQRTQQEDSAVYLCASSLTAGHYEQYFGPGTRLTVT.

CDR3 in DNA: TGTGCCAGCAGTTTAGGCGGGGTAACTGAAGCTTTCTTT. This translates into CASSLGGVTEAFF. V usage is TRBV12-3 or TRBV12-4 and J usage is TRBJ1-1; D gene ambiguous. This CDR3 contains 13 residues. V gave up 1 base and J gave up 5 bases, with 8 bases separating them.

The rearrangement uses TRBV5-4 and TRBJ2-1; D gene uncertain. The V end lost 5 bases, the J end lost 0 bases, and 9 bases lay between the germline ends. In germline, CDR1 is SGHNT, CDR2 YYREEE (reference sequence). The CDR3 has 14 amino acids. CDR3 in amino acids: CASSMDSSYNEQFF. CDR3 in DNA: TGTGCCAGCAGTATGGATAGCTCCTACAATGAGCAGTTCTTC.

The rearrangement links TRBV18 to TRBJ1-2, with D uncertain. The V end lost 1 base, the J end lost 6 bases, and 12 bases lay between the germline ends. This CDR3 has 14 residues. The germline gives CDR1 KGHSH, CDR2 LQKENI. Here the CDR3 reads CASSPRGETDGYTF. The DNA of the CDR3 is TGTGCCAGCTCACCACGCGGTGAAACTGATGGCTACACCTTC.

The V gene is TRBV5-1, the J gene TRBJ2-3; D might be TRBD2 (6 bases). Germline CDR1 reads SGHRS; CDR2 reads YFSETQ. CDR3 length equals 15 residues. V lost 5 bases and J lost 0, with 13 bases in between. This CDR3 reads CASRSGGTSTDTQYF. Here the CDR3 DNA reads TGCGCCAGCAGATCAGGAGGGACTAGCACAGATACGCAGTATTTT.

The table lists this clone with a few counts. The CDR3 nucleotides are TGTGCCAGCAGCGTACAGGCGGGGGCGACGGGGAATGAGCAGTTCTTC. This encodes CASSVQAGATGNEQFF. The rearrangement links TRBV9 to TRBJ2-1; a weak D match, TRBD2 (7 bases). Deletions cut 1 base from V and 7 bases from J, with 18 bases between. The CDR3 length is 16 residues. CDR1 is SGDLS and CDR2 is YYNGEE in the germline V gene.

The chain has TRBV19 and TRBJ2-7; TRBD2 matches 7 bases. V trimming: 5 bases; J trimming: 2 bases; junction bases outside the gene matches: 9. The CDR3 is 15 amino acids. Germline V lookup: CDR1 LNHDA, CDR2 SQIVND (reference sequence). In nucleotides, the CDR3 is TGTGCCAGTAGTCCCTATGGCGGGAGACCCTACGAGCAGTACTTC. This translates into CASSPYGGRPYEQYF.

The chain combines TRBV28 with TRBJ1-2; TRBD1 agrees at 7 bases. CDR1 and CDR2 (germline): MDHEN, SYDVKM. Trimming took 6 bases from V and 5 from J; bases not matched to a gene: 3. The CDR3 runs to 12 residues. The CDR3, as DNA: TGTGCCAGCAGCCCGACAGGGTATGGCTACACCTTC. Its protein is CASSPTGYGYTF.

The chain links TRBV5-1 to TRBJ1-1; no definite D call. The CDR3 covers 13 residues. CDR1 is SGHRS and CDR2 is YFSETQ in the germline V gene. Trimming pared 1 base from V and 11 bases from J, leaving 15 bases between. CDR3 sequence: CASSLSRENRAFF. CDR3 nucleotides: TGCGCCAGCAGCTTGTCGAGGGAAAACCGGGCTTTCTTT.

This clone occurred a few times. The chain has TRBV9 and TRBJ1-6; the match to TRBD1 covers 9 bases. Trimming took 0 bases from V and 13 from J; bases not matched to a gene: 5. The CDR3 runs to 14 residues. The germline V gene encodes CDR1 SGDLS and CDR2 YYNGEE. CDR3 region: CASSVGTGDGPLHF. Written as DNA, the CDR3 is TGTGCCAGCAGCGTAGGGACAGGGGATGGTCCCCTCCACTTT. The full variable domain, rest sourced from reference TRBV9 and TRBJ1-6, is DSGVTQTPKHLITATGQRVTLRCSPRSGDLSVYWYQQSLDQGLQFLIQYYNGEERAKGNILERFSAQQFPDLHSELNLSSLELGDSALYFCASSVGTGDGPLHFGNGTRLTVT.

This clone was detected only a few times. The CDR3 coding sequence is TGCGCCAGCAGCGCCTCAGAGGCCCTCGGCTATGGCTACACCTTC. Encoded protein: CASSASEALGYGYTF. The chain recombines TRBV4-3 with TRBJ1-2, with no clear D. Between the trimmed V and J ends, which lost 5 bases and 4 bases, there was a span of 17 bases. CDR1 is LGHNA, CDR2 YSLEER, per germline. The CDR3 runs 15 residues.

This rearrangement joins TRBV3-1 (or the pseudogene TRBV3-2) to TRBJ2-2; D possibly corresponds to TRBD2 (6 bases). Germline assignment: CDR1 LGHDT and CDR2 YNNKEL (reference sequence). Trimming shortened V by 0 bases and J by 7 bases, and 9 bases separated the two germline ends. The CDR3 covers 14 residues. The CDR3 region has the DNA TGTGCCAGCAGCCAAGAACGGGGGATCGGGGAGCTGTTTTTT. Amino acid sequence: CASSQERGIGELFF.

The chain links TRBV3-1 (or the pseudogene TRBV3-2) to TRBJ1-1; unclear D gene. Trimming removed 2 bases at V and 5 bases at J, with 6 bases between. There are 12 residues in the CDR3. CDR1 LGHDT and CDR2 YNNKEL come from the germline V gene (reference sequence). In DNA, the CDR3 is TGTGCCAGCAGCCAAAGTCAGACTGAAGCTTTCTTT. As protein: CASSQSQTEAFF.

The chain couples TRBV28 to TRBJ1-1; D remains ambiguous. Germline V gives CDR1 MDHEN, CDR2 SYDVKM. The germline V and J ends were trimmed by 2 bases and 5 bases, with 9 bases remaining between them. This CDR3 is built from 13 residues. The CDR3: CASSLAQATEAFF. The CDR3 DNA reads TGTGCCAGCAGTTTAGCCCAGGCGACTGAAGCTTTCTTT. The full variable domain, its missing parts supplied by reference TRBV28 and TRBJ1-1, is DVKVTQSSRYLVKRTGEKVFLECVQDMDHENMFWYRQDPGLGLRLIYFSYDVKMKEKGDIPEGYSVSREKKERFSLILESASTNQTSMYLCASSLAQATEAFFGQGTRLTVV.

The CDR3 region has the DNA TGTGCCAGCAGTCCCATCCTCTGGGGGGTATGGTTCTTC. Protein: CASSPILWGVWFF. The chain links TRBV6-5 to TRBJ2-1; tentative D call: TRBD2 (6 bases). CDR1 and CDR2 from the germline V gene are MNHEY and SVGAGI. CDR3 length: 13 amino acids. Trimming cost V 5 bases and J 15 bases, with 20 bases left between them.

The rearrangement uses TRBV7-8 and TRBJ2-5; possibly TRBD2 for D (5 bases). Trimming stripped 5 bases from V and 1 base from J, with 14 bases between. The CDR3 runs to 15 residues. The germline V gene has CDR1 SGHVS and CDR2 FQNEAQ. The CDR3 loop reads CASSPRDRGQETQYF. The CDR3 DNA follows: TGTGCCAGCAGCCCCCGAGACCGGGGCCAAGAGACCCAGTACTTC.

The chain uses TRBV24-1 and TRBJ2-3; maybe TRBD2 (6 bases). Germline-derived CDR1 and CDR2 are KGHDR and SFDVKD. This CDR3 spans 16 amino acids. Trimming removed 1 base at V and 2 bases at J, with 12 bases between. CDR3 DNA: TGTGCCACCAGTGATTTCGGAGGGATCTTCACAGATACGCAGTATTTT. Amino acids: CATSDFGGIFTDTQYF.

The chain combines TRBV5-1 with TRBJ1-4; TRBD1 agrees at 8 bases. Germline CDR1 and CDR2: SGHRS and YFSETQ. The CDR3 is 13 residues long. V shed 4 bases and J 8 bases; nucleotides not matched to a gene: 4. The CDR3 protein is CASSPWTGEKLFF. The CDR3 bases are TGCGCCAGCAGCCCCTGGACAGGGGAAAAACTGTTTTTT.

The V and J genes are TRBV5-6 and TRBJ1-2; D ambiguous. CDR1 and CDR2 (germline): SGHDT, YYEEEE. This CDR3 has 12 amino acids. Trimming removed 1 base from V and 6 bases from J, with 7 bases in between. The CDR3 DNA reads as TGTGCCAGCAGCTTGAACCACGATGGCTACACCTTC. Translation: CASSLNHDGYTF.

The chain joins TRBV4-3 to TRBJ2-2, with a possible D match to TRBD1 (5 bases). The germline V gene encodes CDR1 LGHNA and CDR2 YSLEER. This CDR3 is built from 15 residues. Trimming shortened V by 1 base and J by 4 bases, and 10 bases separated the two germline ends. The DNA of the CDR3 is TGCGCCAGCAGCCAAGCCGGCAGGGCCACCGGGGAGCTGTTTTTT. It is translated as CASSQAGRATGELFF.

This clone was seen more than once but under ten times. The V and J genes are TRBV4-3 and TRBJ1-2, with 11 nucleotides matching TRBD1. CDR3 length equals 14 residues. Per germline, CDR1 LGHNA and CDR2 YSLEER. V lost 0 bases, J lost 7 bases, and 1 base stayed unmatched. The CDR3 coding sequence is TGCGCCAGCAGCCAAGAGGACAGGGGGCGTGGCTACACCTTC. It translates to CASSQEDRGRGYTF.

Only one count was recorded for this clone. This chain connects TRBV19 to TRBJ2-7; perhaps TRBD1 as D (6 bases). V lost 0 bases and J lost 7, with 19 bases in between. The germline V gene has CDR1 LNHDA and CDR2 SQIVND (reference sequence). CDR3 length: 16 amino acids. CDR3 coding DNA: TGTGCCAGTAGTATAGATCCTTCGACCTCGAGGGGGGAGCAGTACTTC. The encoded protein is CASSIDPSTSRGEQYF.

Comments on this clone: The identical CDR3 is also encoded by other nucleotide sequences in the sample. The chain combines TRBV24-1 with TRBJ1-5, with unresolved D. Trimming pared 3 bases from V and 2 bases from J, leaving 10 bases between. CDR1 and CDR2 (germline): KGHDR, SFDVKD. The CDR3 has 15 residues. DNA of the CDR3: TGTGCCACCAGTGATCCGCGGCAGGGCAATCAGCCCCAGCATTTT. Translation: CATSDPRQGNQPQHF.